The 10 T cell receptor beta chains reported below all come from one sample, sequenced in a study of PD-L1 blockade in urothelial cancer. Indicated time point: pretreatment peripheral blood. Only in-frame clones appear in the TCRdb table, and some are missing; sequencing was by immunoSEQ multiplex PCR. The sample consists of about 95,000 clones, almost 90% of them appearing once. This specimen consisted of PBMCs, obtained around atezolizumab (anti-PD-L1) treatment. The origin of the receptors is a man in his fifties or sixties with urothelial cancer.

J is TRBJ1-4 and V is TRBV6-1; 8 positions agree with TRBD1. The CDR3 sequence is 13 residues long. V shed 4 bases and J 8 bases; nucleotides not matched to a gene: 3. Germline CDR1 reads MNHNS; CDR2 reads SASEGT. The DNA for the CDR3 is TGTGCCAGCAGTGGGACAGGGCAGGAAAAACTGTTTTTT. This encodes CASSGTGQEKLFF.

The rearrangement links TRBV7-2 to TRBJ2-7; D gene unclear. The CDR3 is made up of 11 amino acids. V was pared by 5 bases and J by 9 bases, with 11 bases between. Germline CDR1 is SGHTA and CDR2 is FQGNSA. CDR3 nucleotides: TGTGCCAGCAGCGCGCTATCACCGCAGTACTTC. Its translation is CASSALSPQYF. Full variable domain (rest looked up from reference TRBV7-2 and TRBJ2-7): GAGVSQSPSNKVTEKGKDVELRCDPISGHTALYWYRQSLGQGLEFLIYFQGNSAPDKSGLPSDRFSAERTGGSVSTLTIQRTQQEDSAVYLCASSALSPQYFGPGTRLTVT.

The gene calls are TRBV19 and TRBJ2-5; the match to TRBD2 covers 7 bases. In germline, CDR1 is LNHDA, CDR2 SQIVND (reference sequence). This CDR3 is built from 14 residues. Trimming cost V 4 bases and J 1 base; bases outside gene matches: 3. The CDR3 DNA is TGTGCCAGTAGTACATCGGGGGGCCAAGAGACCCAGTACTTC. Translation gives CASSTSGGQETQYF.

This clone was found a few times. This sequence joins TRBV4-2 and TRBJ1-5, with a possible D match to TRBD1 (6 bases). Trimming cost V 2 bases and J 6 bases, with 14 bases left between them. This CDR3 is 15 amino acids long. Per germline, CDR1 LGHNA and CDR2 YNFKEQ. CDR3: CASSQSTGLGQPQHF. CDR3 nucleotide sequence: TGTGCCAGCAGCCAATCCACAGGGCTCGGTCAGCCCCAGCATTTT.

The V and J genes are TRBV7-3 and TRBJ2-5, with 11 bases that match TRBD1. CDR3 length: 15 amino acids. The germline V gene encodes CDR1 SGHTA and CDR2 FQGTGA. V lost 4 bases to trimming and J lost 5 bases; unmatched junction nucleotides: 6. In nucleotides, the CDR3 is TGTGCCAGCAGCTGGACAGGGGGCTCGGGGGAGACCCAGTACTTC. Encoded protein: CASSWTGGSGETQYF.

The chain links TRBV9 to TRBJ2-7, with 8 bases identical to TRBD2. The V gene's germline CDR1 is SGDLS and CDR2 YYNGEE. The CDR3 covers 16 residues. The V segment lost 3 bases and the J segment 2 bases; nucleotides outside the gene matches: 10. DNA of the CDR3: TGTGCCAGCAGCGACGAAGAGCGGGAGTTGACCTACGAGCAGTACTTC. This encodes CASSDEERELTYEQYF.

This chain connects TRBV7-3 to TRBJ2-7, with D perhaps matching TRBD2 (6 bases). V gave up 5 bases and J gave up 4 bases, with 12 bases separating them. The CDR3 consists of 13 residues. The germline V gene has CDR1 SGHTA and CDR2 FQGTGA. CDR3 sequence (DNA): TGTGCCAGCAGCCAAGGACGGGAGTACGAGCAGTACTTC. Residues: CASSQGREYEQYF.

V usage is TRBV5-1 and J usage is TRBJ2-5; 10 nucleotides line up with TRBD2. V gave up 2 bases and J gave up 2 bases; unmatched junction bases: 3. Germline CDR1 SGHRS, CDR2 YFSETQ. The CDR3 has 15 residues. The CDR3 DNA is TGCGCCAGCAGCTTTCAAGCGGGGGGGCAAGAGACCCAGTACTTC. It yields the protein CASSFQAGGQETQYF.

This clone appeared a few times. J is TRBJ2-2 and V is TRBV7-9; D might be TRBD1 (5 bases). This CDR3 has 17 amino acids. CDR1 and CDR2 from the germline V gene are SEHNR and FQNEAQ (reference sequence). Trimming shortened V by 5 bases and J by 1 base, and 17 bases separated the two germline ends. The CDR3 DNA follows: TGTGCCAGCAGCCCCGGTGTGCGACAGCGGAACACCGGGGAGCTGTTTTTT. Its translation is CASSPGVRQRNTGELFF.

The chain recombines TRBV7-8 with TRBJ2-5; the match to TRBD1 covers 7 bases. This CDR3 comprises 11 residues. V lost 5 bases to trimming and J lost 14 bases; unmatched junction nucleotides: 8. The germline gives CDR1 SGHVS, CDR2 FQNEAQ. This CDR3 reads CASSEGASGYF. The CDR3 coding sequence is TGTGCCAGCAGCGAGGGGGCTTCGGGCTACTTC.